This T cell receptor beta chain was sequenced during a study of spatial heterogeneity in lung cancer (dated by TCRdb to the late 2010s). Study-level background: Beta-chain transcripts were consistently detected in greater numbers than alpha-chain transcripts, which likely reflects a higher abundance of beta-chain transcripts. TCR transcript counts in tumor regions correlated strongly with a T cell transcriptional module score from matched bulk RNA-seq. In the raw uncorrected reads, each unique combination of TCR and UMI appeared more than ten times on average. TCR alpha and beta repertoires were quantitatively compared across multiple tumor regions, matched nontumor lung and blood in non-small cell lung cancer. Nonsynonymous mutation counts, determined by whole-exome sequencing of tumor tissue, were related to features of the TCR repertoire. At surgery, 200 to 250 tumor regions, around 67 matched nontumor lung samples and a few dozen PBMC samples were TCR-sequenced for both alpha and beta chains.

Relative to germline, V is 5 bases shorter and J is 1 base shorter, with 9 bases between their ends. CDR1 and CDR2, per the germline V gene, are MNHEY and SVGEGT. The CDR3 contains 13 residues, cysteine and phenylalanine counted. Only CDR3 DNA is held: 39 bases, read in frame from base 1. General conclusions and limits of the study: Additional single-cell paired TCR alpha and beta sequencing was considered necessary to confirm, at a functional level, the hypothesis that regional TCRs recognize regional mutations. The tumor nonsynonymous mutation count correlated with the number of expanded intratumoral alpha and beta TCRs. Estimated TCR-seq coverage of tumor T cells was only roughly 7% for alpha chains and 13% for beta chains. Counts of ubiquitous and regional expanded TCRs correlated with counts of ubiquitous and regional nonsynonymous mutations, respectively.

What this sample's time point label stands for: sample taken at primary tumor resection. The donors were some 76 patients from the lung TRACERx cohort who had early-stage, untreated non-small cell lung cancer. Whole RNA extracted from tumor and nontumor lung tissue, or from cryopreserved PBMC samples, was used for TCR sequencing without cell sorting. Only patients for whom sufficient RNA was available from at least two tumor regions were selected for TCR sequencing. A lung pathologist reviewed the tumor and adjacent nontumor lung specimens before the specimens were selected. About this clonotype itself: No antigen is known for it. Per-base quality was not reported, and no clone a single base away is much larger than it.

Library prep was done by 5' RACE. The reads were generated on a NextSeq 500. In the TCR library protocol, a unique molecular identifier was attached to each TCR cDNA molecule so that PCR and sequencing errors could be corrected. Per the authors' processing: Decombinator tools were used for TCR identification, UMI-based error correction and CDR3 extraction. Expanded TCRs were defined as those above a frequency of 2 per 1,000, corresponding to the top 1% of the tumor frequency distribution. Expanded tumor TCRs were classed as regional if statistically deemed absent (corrected P<0.05) from at least one tumor region, otherwise ubiquitous. Each repertoire was subsampled 100 times to 5,000 TCRs, after which Renyi diversity was computed with the R vegan package. To build CDR3 similarity networks, amino acid triplet string-kernel similarity was used, and CDR3s were connected when their pairwise similarity was above 0.82. TCRdb trimmed the raw reads at Q25, called clones with MiXCR and kept productive beta chains. When rows share a CDR3 protein, they turn into one entry using the most common DNA and genes. The V and J calls come from TCRdb's annotation, not from the publication. This sample comprises about 20,000 distinct CDR3 sequences, more than 15% of them detected only once. The ten largest account for more than 30% of the sample.

This receptor was identified in a female donor with early-stage non-small cell lung cancer. The sample here was lung tumor tissue, taken at surgery. The receptor chain draws on TRBV6-2 or TRBV6-3 and TRBJ2-7; the D gene is tentatively TRBD1 or TRBD2, each matching 5 bases. The CDR3 protein is CASSKGRSYEQYF. The DNA sequence is TGTGCCAGCAGTAAGGGACGGTCCTACGAGCAGTACTTC.